The clone carrying this TCR beta chain showed up many times. This was a deep-level run. Repertoires were generated with immunoSEQ multiplex PCR, while TCRdb's copy carries only in-frame clones and drops some. The sample carries hundreds of thousands of clones, under 80% recorded once. This CDR3 is 19 amino acids long. Germline CDR1 SGHTA, CDR2 FQGNSA. V lost 2 bases to trimming and J lost 7 bases; unmatched junction nucleotides: 22. Into CD45RA+ naive and CD45RA-negative memory subsets, the CD4+ cells were split. The source of the sample is a study of shared clonotypes between healthy human individuals.

J is TRBJ2-7 and V is TRBV7-2; 8 bases line up with TRBD2. Source material: memory CD4+ T cells sorted from blood. As for subset: CD45RA-negative fraction. The source is a young woman in good health. The CDR3 loop is CASSLKVGLAGNLYLEQYF. Here the CDR3 DNA reads TGTGCCAGCAGCTTAAAGGTTGGGCTAGCGGGTAACCTATACCTAGAGCAGTACTTC.